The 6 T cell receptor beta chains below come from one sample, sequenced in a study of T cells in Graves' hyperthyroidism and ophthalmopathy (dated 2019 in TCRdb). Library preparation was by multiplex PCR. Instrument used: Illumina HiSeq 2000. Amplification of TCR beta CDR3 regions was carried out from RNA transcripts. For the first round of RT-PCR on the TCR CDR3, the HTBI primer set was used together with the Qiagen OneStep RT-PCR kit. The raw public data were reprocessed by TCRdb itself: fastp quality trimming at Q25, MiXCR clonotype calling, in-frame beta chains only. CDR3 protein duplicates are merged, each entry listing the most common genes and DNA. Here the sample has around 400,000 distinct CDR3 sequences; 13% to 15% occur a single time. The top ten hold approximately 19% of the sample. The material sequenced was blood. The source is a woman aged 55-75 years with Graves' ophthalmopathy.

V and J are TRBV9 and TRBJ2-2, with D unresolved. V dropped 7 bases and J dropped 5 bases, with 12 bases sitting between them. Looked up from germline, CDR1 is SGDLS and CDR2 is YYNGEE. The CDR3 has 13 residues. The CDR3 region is CASGPDTTGELFF. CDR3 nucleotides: TGTGCCAGCGGGCCTGACACGACCGGGGAGCTGTTTTTT.

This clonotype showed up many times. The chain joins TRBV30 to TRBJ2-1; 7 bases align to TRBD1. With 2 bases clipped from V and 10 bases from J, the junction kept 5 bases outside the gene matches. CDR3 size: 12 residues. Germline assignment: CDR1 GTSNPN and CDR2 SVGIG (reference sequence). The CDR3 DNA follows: TGTGCCTGGAGTCGACAGGGCATGGAGCAGTTCTTC. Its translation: CAWSRQGMEQFF.

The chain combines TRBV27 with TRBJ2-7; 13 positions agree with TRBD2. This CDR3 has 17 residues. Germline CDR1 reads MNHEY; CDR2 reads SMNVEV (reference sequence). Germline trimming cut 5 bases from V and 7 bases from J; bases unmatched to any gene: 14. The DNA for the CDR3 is TGTGCCAGCAGTCCCCAGACTAGCGGGAGGTTTACGGGTGAGCAGTACTTC. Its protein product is CASSPQTSGRFTGEQYF.

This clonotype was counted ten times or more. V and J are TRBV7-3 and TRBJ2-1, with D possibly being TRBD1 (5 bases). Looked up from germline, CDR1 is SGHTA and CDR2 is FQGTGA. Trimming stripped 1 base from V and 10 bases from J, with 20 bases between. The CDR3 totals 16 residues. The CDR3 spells CASSLMSRVPTYEQFF. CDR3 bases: TGTGCCAGCAGCTTAATGTCCAGGGTACCCACATACGAGCAGTTCTTC.

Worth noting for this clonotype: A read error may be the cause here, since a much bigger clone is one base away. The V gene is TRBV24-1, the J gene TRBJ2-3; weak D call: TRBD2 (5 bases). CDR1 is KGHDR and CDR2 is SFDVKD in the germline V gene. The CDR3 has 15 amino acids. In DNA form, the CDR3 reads TGTGCCACCAGTGATTTCCGGGGTGACACAGATGCGCAGTATTTT. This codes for CATSDFRGDTDAQYF.

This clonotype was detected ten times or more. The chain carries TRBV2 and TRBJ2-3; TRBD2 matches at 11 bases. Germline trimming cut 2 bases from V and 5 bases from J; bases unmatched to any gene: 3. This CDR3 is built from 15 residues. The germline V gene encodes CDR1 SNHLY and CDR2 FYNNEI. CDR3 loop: CASSELAGGGDTQYF. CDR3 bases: TGTGCCAGCAGTGAACTAGCGGGAGGTGGAGATACGCAGTATTTT.